This TCR beta chain was recorded in a study of vaccination and CD4 T cells after COVID-19. Findings and caveats of the study: A median of 86.3% of reactive clones, in convalescent patients, became evident only post-vaccination.

Sequenced with the Oncomine TCR Beta short-read assay was DNA taken from cultured CD4+ T cells. TCRdb used MiXCR to reprocess the PCR reads, holding one entry per CDR3 protein. Of approximately 16,000 distinct CDR3 sequences detected, roughly 28% appear once; the ten largest clones hold roughly a quarter. The V segment lost 3 bases and the J segment 6 bases; nucleotides outside the gene matches: 1. The CDR3 loop spans 12 amino acids. Germline-derived CDR1 and CDR2 are DFQATT and SNEGSKA (reference sequence). The treatment: approximately nine-day PBMC culture with coronavirus spike peptide pools or control peptides (ViraFEST assay). For this clonotype: Its cognate antigen is unknown.

The V call is TRBV20-1, the J call TRBJ1-5; TRBD1 aligns across 8 bases. The TCR originated in a human donor with COVID-19. Specimen: cultured CD4+ T cells from blood. CDR3 in DNA: TGCAGTGCTAGCGACAGGGGTCAGCCCCAGCATTTT. Translated, it gives CSASDRGQPQHF.